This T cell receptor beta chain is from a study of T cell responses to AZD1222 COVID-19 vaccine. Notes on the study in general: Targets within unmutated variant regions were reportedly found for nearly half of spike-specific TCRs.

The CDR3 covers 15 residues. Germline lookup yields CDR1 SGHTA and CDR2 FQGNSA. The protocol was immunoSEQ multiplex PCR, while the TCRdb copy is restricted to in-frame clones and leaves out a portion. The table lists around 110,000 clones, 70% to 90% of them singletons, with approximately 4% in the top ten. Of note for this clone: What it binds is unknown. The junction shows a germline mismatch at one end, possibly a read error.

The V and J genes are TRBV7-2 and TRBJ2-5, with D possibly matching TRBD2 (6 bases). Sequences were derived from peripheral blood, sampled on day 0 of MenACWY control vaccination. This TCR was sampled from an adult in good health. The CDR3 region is CACSLGGGAVRTQYF. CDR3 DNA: TGTGCCTGCAGCTTAGGAGGCGGGGCGGTACGGACCCAGTACTTC.